This note documents a single T cell receptor beta chain sequence. What it binds is not known. These data belong to a study of CD8+ T cells in alopecia areata. Indicated treatment: oral pan-JAK inhibitor, 5-10 mg twice daily. PBMCs served as the source from which CD4+ and CD8+ T cells were sorted. The CDR3 is 13 amino acids. V lost 4 bases to trimming and J lost 5 bases; unmatched junction nucleotides: 1. Germline CDR1 and CDR2: SGHTA and FQGTGA. Study results and caveats: Researchers reported that TCR sharing among patients proved less clear than in mice, possibly HLA-linked. Lesional scalp, especially alopecia totalis/universalis, showed higher clonality than normal scalp. Many expanded lesional clones persisted in scalp and blood during tofacitinib treatment.

The sequencing template was cDNA reverse transcribed from extracted RNA. Clones were sequenced by immunoSEQ multiplex PCR, and TCRdb holds only the in-frame ones, with some missing. Of about 130,000 clones detected, roughly 50% appear once; the ten largest clones hold more than 15%. The chain couples TRBV7-3 to TRBJ2-7, with 11 bases matching TRBD1. The source of this sequence is a human donor with alopecia areata. The sequencing used CD8+ T cells sorted from blood, collected at week 4, from a patient treated with tofacitinib. CDR3 region: CASSWTGGDEQYF. The DNA of the CDR3 is TGTGCCAGCAGCTGGACAGGGGGCGACGAGCAGTACTTC.